Each of the 30 T cell receptor beta chains below was sequenced from the same sample in a study of cytotoxic CD8 clonotypes in ibrutinib-treated CLL. The assay was immunoSEQ multiplex PCR, and TCRdb's table has in-frame clones only and misses some. The sample comprises about 300,000 clones, 67% of which are singletons, and about 5.9% rests with the top ten. This specimen was PBMCs, taken after 36 months of ibrutinib treatment. These receptors were obtained from a human donor with chronic lymphocytic leukemia.

J is TRBJ1-2 and V is TRBV20-1; maybe TRBD1 (5 bases). Germline V CDR1 and CDR2: DFQATT, SNEGSKA (reference sequence). The V end was cut by 5 bases, the J end by 10 bases, with 14 bases between. The length of the CDR3 is 11 residues. The CDR3 region has the DNA TGCAGTGCTGCGGGACCCCGACTCTACACCTTC. Translation gives CSAAGPRLYTF.

There are a few counts of this clone. CDR3 protein: CASATTGATNEKLFF. CDR3 bases: TGTGCCAGCGCGACGACAGGGGCAACTAATGAAAAACTGTTTTTT. The V gene is TRBV28, the J gene TRBJ1-4; 8 bases agree with TRBD1. Trimming at V came to 8 bases and at J to 0 bases, leaving 5 bases not matched to a gene. Germline CDR1 MDHEN, CDR2 SYDVKM. CDR3 size: 15 residues.

The gene calls are TRBV21-1 and TRBJ1-2. TRBV21-1 is recorded as a pseudogene. The CDR3 is made up of 13 amino acids. CDR3 region: CASSRPDRRGYTF. CDR3 sequence (DNA): TGTGCCAGCTCCCGGCCAGATCGCCGTGGCTACACCTTC.

V usage is TRBV2 and J usage is TRBJ2-3; maybe TRBD1 (6 bases). Per the germline V gene, CDR1 is SNHLY and CDR2 is FYNNEI. The CDR3 consists of 14 residues. The ends were cut back, 7 bases at V and 5 bases at J, with 16 bases in the middle. The CDR3 here is CASKQGSRGDTQYF. CDR3 nucleotide sequence: TGTGCCAGCAAACAGGGCTCTAGGGGAGATACGCAGTATTTT. Full variable domain (remainder filled in from reference TRBV2 and TRBJ2-3): EPEVTQTPSHQVTQMGQEVILRCVPISNHLYFYWYRQILGQKVEFLVSFYNNEISEKSEIFDDQFSVERPDGSNFTLKIRSTKLEDSAMYFCASKQGSRGDTQYFGPGTRLTVL.

This chain links TRBV7-8 with TRBJ2-6; D is uncertain. The CDR3 runs 17 residues. Germline CDR1 is SGHVS and CDR2 is FQNEAQ. Trimming removed 4 bases at V and 1 base at J, with 14 bases between. CDR3 in DNA: TGTGCCAGCAGCTCCGGATGGGTCAATTCTGGGGCCAACGTCCTGACTTTC. Its translation is CASSSGWVNSGANVLTF.

The rearrangement uses TRBV9 and TRBJ2-6; no clear D. Per germline, CDR1 SGDLS and CDR2 YYNGEE. The CDR3 is 15 residues long. V was pared by 3 bases and J by 2 bases, with 9 bases between. The CDR3 reads CASSALRAGANVLTF. The CDR3, as DNA: TGTGCCAGCAGCGCCTTAAGGGCTGGGGCCAACGTCCTGACTTTC.

This clone was found a few times. The V gene is TRBV2, the J gene TRBJ2-6; 11 bases line up with TRBD1. With V trimmed by 7 bases and J by 0 bases, 17 bases remained unmatched. The CDR3 runs 21 residues. Germline V CDR1 and CDR2: SNHLY, FYNNEI. The chain's CDR3 is CASITTRTGGPSNSGANVLTF. The DNA for the CDR3 is TGTGCCAGCATCACCACTCGGACAGGGGGCCCGTCCAACTCTGGGGCCAACGTCCTGACTTTC.

The gene calls are TRBV5-1 and TRBJ2-7, with D unclear. The germline V gene encodes CDR1 SGHRS and CDR2 YFSETQ. V shed 3 bases and J shed 0 bases, with 10 bases lying between them. The CDR3 sequence is 14 residues long. CDR3 sequence reads: CASSWTLSSYEQYF. In nucleotides, the CDR3 is TGCGCCAGCAGCTGGACCCTAAGCTCCTACGAGCAGTACTTC.

The chain combines TRBV7-9 with TRBJ2-1, with 7 bases aligning to TRBD2. This CDR3 has 13 residues. V was pared by 1 base and J by 10 bases, with 4 bases of the junction left unmatched. Germline assignment: CDR1 SEHNR and CDR2 FQNEAQ (reference sequence). CDR3 nucleotides: TGTGCCAGCAGCTTAGGGGGACTAACAGAGCAGTTCTTC. Its translation is CASSLGGLTEQFF.

This rearrangement joins TRBV4-1 to TRBJ2-1; D not resolved. V was shortened by 0 bases and J by 12 bases, with 12 bases between the two germline ends. The CDR3 extends over 13 amino acids. Per germline, CDR1 MGHRA and CDR2 YSYEKL. The CDR3 DNA sequence: TGCGCCAGCAGCCAAGATTTGAGGATTTCGCAGTTCTTC. It encodes CASSQDLRISQFF.

This clone has only a few counts. The chain recombines TRBV14 with TRBJ2-2, with 8 bases lining up with TRBD1. Losses at the gene ends were 5 bases for V and 0 bases for J; bases not matched to a gene: 5. The CDR3 has 16 amino acids. CDR1 is SGHDN and CDR2 is FVKESK in the germline V gene. In DNA form, the CDR3 reads TGTGCCAGCAGCATACGGACAGGGACGAACACCGGGGAGCTGTTTTTT. Translating it yields CASSIRTGTNTGELFF.

The chain combines TRBV15 with TRBJ2-6; no reliable D call. Trimming pared 3 bases from V and 8 bases from J, leaving 8 bases between. CDR1 and CDR2 (germline): LNHNV, YYDKDF (reference sequence). There are 13 residues in the CDR3. The CDR3 is CATSSIGPNVLTF. CDR3 in DNA: TGTGCCACCAGCAGTATAGGCCCCAACGTCCTGACTTTC.

V usage is TRBV29-1 and J usage is TRBJ1-1; D unresolved. The CDR3 spans 12 residues. Looked up from germline, CDR1 is SQVTM and CDR2 is ANQGSEA. The V and J ends lost 4 bases and 3 bases respectively, with 9 bases between them. The CDR3 is CSVGISYTEAFF. The CDR3 nucleotides read TGCAGCGTTGGGATCAGCTACACTGAAGCTTTCTTT.

V and J are TRBV7-9 and TRBJ1-1; D uncertain. Germline assignment: CDR1 SEHNR and CDR2 FQNEAQ (reference sequence). This CDR3 has 11 residues. Deletions cut 5 bases from V and 10 bases from J, with 11 bases between. CDR3 nucleotides: TGTGCCAGCAGCCCCAGTCCCGTAGCTTTCTTT. This translates into CASSPSPVAFF.

The genes are TRBV4-1 and TRBJ2-7; D tentatively reads TRBD1 or TRBD2 (5 bases each). Germline CDR1 reads MGHRA; CDR2 reads YSYEKL. This CDR3 has 15 amino acids. V lost 2 bases to trimming and J lost 1 base, with 12 bases between them. The CDR3 region has the DNA TGCGCCAGCAGCCAACCGGGGCCGATTTCCTACGAGCAGTACTTC. This sequence encodes CASSQPGPISYEQYF.

As DNA, the CDR3 is TGTGCCAGCAGTTACAGGGAGGTTAAAAATCAGCCCCAGCATTTT. It is translated as CASSYREVKNQPQHF. The chain has TRBV6-6 and TRBJ1-5; D unresolved. CDR3 length equals 15 residues. Trimming took 2 bases from V and 4 from J, leaving 12 bases between them. CDR1 is MNHNY, CDR2 SVGAGI, per germline (reference sequence).

The chain links TRBV28 to TRBJ2-1; D might be TRBD1 (6 bases). Trimming cost V 8 bases and J 5 bases, with 13 bases left between them. The CDR3 consists of 13 residues. Germline-derived CDR1 and CDR2 are MDHEN and SYDVKM. The CDR3: CASLGQPHNEQFF. DNA of the CDR3: TGTGCCAGCCTGGGACAACCCCACAATGAGCAGTTCTTC.

This chain uses TRBV7-2 with TRBJ2-7; D gene uncertain. Germline V gives CDR1 SGHTA, CDR2 FQGNSA. Trimming left V 4 bases short and J 4 bases short, with 14 bases between. This CDR3 is built from 14 residues. Here the CDR3 reads CASSSPILIYEQYF. The CDR3 coding sequence is TGTGCCAGCAGCTCCCCAATCCTGATATACGAGCAGTACTTC.

The chain employs TRBV9 and TRBJ2-1, with D possibly being TRBD2 (6 bases). V dropped 0 bases and J dropped 0 bases, with 13 bases sitting between them. CDR3 length: 17 residues. In germline, CDR1 is SGDLS, CDR2 YYNGEE. The CDR3 nucleotides read TGTGCCAGCAGCGTAGGTATTAGCGGTAGCTCCTACAATGAGCAGTTCTTC. It yields the protein CASSVGISGSSYNEQFF.

The gene calls are TRBV20-1 and TRBJ2-3; perhaps D is TRBD1 or TRBD2 (5 bases each). CDR3 length equals 11 residues. Germline-derived CDR1 and CDR2 are DFQATT and SNEGSKA (reference sequence). Trimming shortened V by 4 bases and J by 6 bases, and 8 bases separated the two germline ends. The CDR3 is CSAIEGDTQYF. CDR3 bases: TGCAGTGCTATAGAGGGGGATACGCAGTATTTT.

This clone was counted a few times. This chain uses TRBV6-5 with TRBJ1-5; D is perhaps TRBD1 (5 bases). Deletions cut 8 bases from V and 6 bases from J, with 11 bases between. From germline, CDR1 is MNHEY and CDR2 SVGAGI. The CDR3 extends over 12 amino acids. This CDR3 reads CASGVRGQPQHF. Written as DNA, the CDR3 is TGTGCCAGCGGGGTTAGGGGTCAGCCCCAGCATTTT.

This clone showed up just a few times. The CDR3 sequence is CASSLVSSSYNEQFF. The CDR3 coding sequence is TGTGCCAGCAGTTTAGTATCCAGCTCCTACAATGAGCAGTTCTTC. The chain is built from TRBV27 and TRBJ2-1; D is undetermined. The germline V and J ends were trimmed by 2 bases and 0 bases, with 8 bases remaining between them. From germline, CDR1 is MNHEY and CDR2 SMNVEV (reference sequence). The CDR3 is 15 residues long.

This chain connects TRBV4-1 to TRBJ1-2; TRBD1 aligns across 10 bases. This CDR3 has 16 residues. V lost 6 bases, J lost 3 bases, and 10 bases stayed unmatched. The germline gives CDR1 MGHRA, CDR2 YSYEKL. This chain's CDR3 is CASRLAHGQGDYGYTF. CDR3 bases: TGCGCCAGCAGACTAGCCCATGGACAGGGGGACTATGGCTACACCTTC.

The CDR3 reads CASSLKYRGWTNTEAFF. In nucleotides, the CDR3 is TGTGCCAGCAGCTTGAAATACAGAGGATGGACGAACACTGAAGCTTTCTTT. V is TRBV5-8 and J is TRBJ1-1; D unclear. Looked up from germline, CDR1 is SGHTS and CDR2 is YDEGEE. The germline V and J ends were trimmed by 1 base and 1 base, with 17 bases remaining between them. CDR3 length equals 17 residues.

This clone showed up just once. CDR3 bases: TGTGCCACCCAGACAGGGAGAAACACCGGGGAGCTGTTTTTT. Amino acid sequence: CATQTGRNTGELFF. The chain is built from TRBV6-5 and TRBJ2-2, with 7 bases lining up with TRBD1. Germline-derived CDR1 and CDR2 are MNHEY and SVGAGI. This CDR3 is 14 amino acids long. V was pared by 10 bases and J by 2 bases, with 7 bases of the junction left unmatched.

This clone has a handful of counts. The chain recombines TRBV5-6 with TRBJ1-6; 12 bases match TRBD1. The CDR3 consists of 15 residues. Germline CDR1 and CDR2: SGHDT and YYEEEE. Trimming at V came to 3 bases and at J to 8 bases, leaving 3 bases not matched to a gene. CDR3 sequence: CASSSGTGGHSPLHF. The CDR3 DNA reads TGTGCCAGCAGCTCCGGGACAGGGGGCCATTCACCCCTCCACTTT.

This clone was picked up one time. V gene TRBV21-1 combines with J gene TRBJ2-7. TRBV21-1 has pseudogene status. The CDR3 is 15 amino acids. The CDR3, as DNA: TGTGCCAGCAGCAAAGTGGTGGGGGGCTTCTACGAGCAGTACTTC. Translated: CASSKVVGGFYEQYF.

This sequence joins TRBV7-2 and TRBJ1-2, with D tentatively TRBD1 (5 bases). The CDR3 extends over 13 amino acids. The germline gives CDR1 SGHTA, CDR2 FQGNSA. V was pared by 7 bases and J by 6 bases, with 15 bases between. The CDR3 DNA reads as TGTGCCAGCACCGAACGGGCAGGGCATGGCTACACCTTC. It encodes CASTERAGHGYTF.

This rearrangement joins TRBV7-2 to TRBJ2-7; a weak D match, TRBD1 (6 bases). This CDR3 is built from 14 residues. Trimming took off 5 bases at V and 4 bases at J, with 15 bases between the two ends. CDR1 SGHTA and CDR2 FQGNSA come from the germline V gene. The CDR3 coding sequence is TGTGCCAGCAGCCCCCGGACAGACCTGTACGAGCAGTACTTC. Translated, it gives CASSPRTDLYEQYF.

The chain links TRBV29-1 to TRBJ2-1, with D hard to call. Germline V gives CDR1 SQVTM, CDR2 ANQGSEA. V was trimmed by 5 bases and J by 0 bases, leaving 17 bases between them. CDR3 length: 16 residues. This CDR3 is CSVRRQSSSSYNEQFF. DNA for the CDR3: TGCAGCGTTCGAAGGCAGTCATCGAGCTCCTACAATGAGCAGTTCTTC.